The table lists the clone carrying this T cell receptor beta chain with many counts. These data belong to a study of regulatory T cells in long-lasting Graves disease. In building TCR beta libraries, iRepertoire HTBI primers were used together with Arm-PCR of CDR3 regions. TCRdb reprocessed the multiplex PCR reads via MiXCR and lists one record per CDR3 protein. This sample carries fewer than 650,000 distinct CDR3 sequences, 16% of them seen once, and the ten largest clones take around 19%. Time point in this sample: newly diagnosed GD, antithyroid drugs for less than 3 months. With RNA extracted from PBMCs as input, the TCR library was made. The CDR3 length is 18 residues. V was pared by 1 base and J by 0 bases, with 11 bases of the junction left unmatched. CDR1 and CDR2 (germline): MNHEY, SVGAGI. These same records also appear under a second study, on T cells in Graves' hyperthyroidism and ophthalmopathy.

This clonotype originated in a woman aged 30 to 39 with Graves disease. The source was peripheral blood mononuclear cells (PBMCs), collected at new diagnosis, from a patient treated with antithyroid drugs. This chain links TRBV6-5 with TRBJ2-7; 8 nucleotides align to TRBD1. The CDR3 DNA follows: TGTGCCAGCAGTTACTACACACAGACAGGGGCCAACTCCTACGAGCAGTACTTC. It is translated as CASSYYTQTGANSYEQYF.